This T cell receptor (beta chain) is from a study of T cell responses to AZD1222 COVID-19 vaccine. Whole-study findings and limits: Vaccine-related CD4 TCRs covered spike, predominating at 160-218 and 743-854. Close to half of spike-specific TCRs reportedly recognize unmutated variant regions. Clonal diversity may have been underestimated, and the donors were mostly white British, with more females than males.

Germline CDR1 LGHDT, CDR2 YNNKEL (reference sequence). The CDR3 has 14 amino acids. Trimming took 4 bases from V and 5 from J, leaving 14 bases between them. Profiling relied on immunoSEQ multiplex PCR, and the TCRdb table lists in-frame clones only, not all of them. The repertoire holds tens of thousands of clones, with roughly 87% as singletons. For this clone: What it binds is unknown.

The receptor was isolated from an adult in good health. The sequences come from peripheral blood, collected on day 0 of MenACWY control vaccination. This sequence joins TRBV3-1 (or the pseudogene TRBV3-2) and TRBJ1-2; possible D gene TRBD1, 6 bases. The chain's CDR3 is CASSPWTDEYGYTF. The CDR3 coding sequence is TGTGCCAGCAGCCCGTGGACAGATGAGTATGGCTACACCTTC.